The clone carrying this T cell receptor (beta chain) was counted only a few times. Its specificity is not known. Expressed TCRB transcripts got sequenced, as all isolated RNA was reverse transcribed. Generated by immunoSEQ multiplex PCR, the TCRdb table keeps only in-frame clones and is missing some. Of under 800,000 clones listed, about 16% are singletons. This entry belongs to a study of beta chain features in type 1 diabetes. CD4+ cells of the naive, central memory, regulatory and stem cell-like memory types were sorted via CD45RO/CCR7/CD25/CD127/CD95/CD27. The CDR3 extends over 17 amino acids. The V and J ends lost 2 bases and 0 bases, in that order; junction bases with no gene match: 4. CDR1 SGHDT and CDR2 YYEEEE come from the germline V gene. Study-level results: Sequencing the cDNA could make cells with high TCR expression show up more than they should.

The gene calls are TRBV5-6 and TRBJ2-6, with TRBD1 matching over 8 bases. The clonotype comes from a man aged 18 to 29 in good health. Sample: naive CD4+ T cells from blood. This CDR3 reads CASSFRTGLSGANVLTF. In DNA, the CDR3 is TGTGCCAGCAGCTTTCGGACAGGGCTCTCTGGGGCCAACGTCCTGACTTTC.